This T cell receptor (beta chain) appears in the sequencing data of a study of lymphopenia after photon versus proton radiotherapy. Looked up from germline, CDR1 is MNHEY and CDR2 is SVGAGI. The J segment lost 8 bases and the V segment lost 2 bases, leaving 11 bases of the junction unmatched. This CDR3 spans 15 amino acids. The data were produced by immunoSEQ multiplex PCR, yet TCRdb's version contains in-frame clones alone and is incomplete. The sample lists about 20,000 clones; 84% were seen once. This rearrangement joins TRBV6-5 to TRBJ1-2; TRBD1 matches at 7 bases. This sequence was found in a woman aged 45-65 years with pancreatic cancer. The sequenced sample was peripheral blood, obtained from a patient treated with photon-based radiotherapy. CDR3 sequence (DNA): TGTGCCAGCAGTTACGGGACAGCCGCATTGGGGGGCTACACCTTC. Encoded protein: CASSYGTAALGGYTF.